This T cell receptor (beta chain) was found in a study of OX40 agonist ivuxolimab in advanced cancers. A remark on this clone: Antigen: not known.

The CDR3 loop spans 15 amino acids. The ends lost 4 bases at V and 3 bases at J; junction bases unmatched: 8. Germline values: CDR1 LNHNV, CDR2 YYDKDF (reference sequence). Here immunoSEQ multiplex PCR was the method, and the copy in TCRdb shows in-frame clones only, minus some. This sample has tens of thousands of clones, with 91% found just once. The study's findings and limits: With doses of 0.1 to 3.0 mg/kg, CD4+ and CD8+ blood T cells had undergone clonal expansion by week 6.

This material consisted of CD4+ or CD8+ T cells sorted from blood, taken in a trial of the OX40 agonist ivuxolimab. This TCR derives from an adult with an advanced solid tumor such as melanoma, head and neck, liver or kidney cancer. The chain uses TRBV15 and TRBJ1-1, with 7 nucleotides matching TRBD1. In DNA form, the CDR3 reads TGTGCCACCAGCACAAGGGACAGCCCGTACACTGAAGCTTTCTTT. It specifies CATSTRDSPYTEAFF.